One sample yielded the 26 T cell receptor beta chains listed below, sequenced in a study of blood T cell repertoires in COVID-19. Data came from immunoSEQ multiplex PCR; TCRdb stores just in-frame clones and leaves some out. Counted here are about 170,000 clones, approximately 80% occurring once; the ten biggest clones make up roughly 9.2%. The sequenced material came from peripheral blood. These receptors were obtained from a woman of 80 years or more with active or convalescent COVID-19.

V gene TRBV7-9 combines with J gene TRBJ1-2, with 10 positions matching TRBD1. This CDR3 is 16 amino acids long. Germline lookup yields CDR1 SEHNR and CDR2 FQNEAQ (reference sequence). V was clipped by 2 bases and J by 4 bases; unmatched bases: 7. The CDR3 here is CASSLQTGGGTYGYTF. Written as DNA, the CDR3 is TGTGCCAGCAGCTTACAGACAGGGGGCGGCACCTATGGCTACACCTTC.

The CDR3 nucleotides are TGTGCCAGCAGCCCCCCCGGGGGGCGAAACATCGGTGCATATGGCTACACCTTC. Protein: CASSPPGGRNIGAYGYTF. The chain joins TRBV5-6 to TRBJ1-2; D is perhaps TRBD1 (6 bases). Trimming pared 4 bases from V and 5 bases from J, leaving 27 bases between. CDR3 length equals 18 residues. CDR1 is SGHDT and CDR2 is YYEEEE in the germline V gene.

V is TRBV6-5 and J is TRBJ2-7, with D maybe TRBD1 (6 bases). Trimming pared 3 bases from V and 2 bases from J, leaving 11 bases between. From germline, CDR1 is MNHEY and CDR2 SVGAGI. The CDR3 has 14 residues. The CDR3 DNA follows: TGTGCCAGCAGTTATGACAGGCAAACCTACGAGCAGTACTTC. Its protein product is CASSYDRQTYEQYF.

V usage is TRBV10-3 and J usage is TRBJ2-7; D may be TRBD1 (6 bases). The germline gives CDR1 ENHRY, CDR2 SYGVKD. The CDR3 spans 12 residues. V was trimmed by 3 bases and J by 9 bases, leaving 12 bases between them. CDR3: CAISDEGEGQYF. DNA for the CDR3: TGTGCCATCAGTGACGAGGGGGAAGGGCAGTACTTC.

This clone showed up just once. This rearrangement joins TRBV6-2 or TRBV6-3 to TRBJ2-3; D is possibly TRBD2 (5 bases). The V end lost 6 bases, the J end lost 6 bases, and 13 bases lay between the germline ends. CDR3 size: 13 residues. Germline CDR1 MNHEY, CDR2 SVGEGT. The CDR3 protein is CASSKRGWDTQYF. The CDR3 region has the DNA TGTGCCAGCAGCAAACGAGGGTGGGATACGCAGTATTTT.

The CDR3 region is CASSLTGQGEGYTF. CDR3 coding DNA: TGTGCCAGCAGCTTAACGGGACAGGGCGAGGGCTACACCTTC. The V and J genes are TRBV7-2 and TRBJ1-2; 9 bases are a match to TRBD1. Germline V gene data show CDR1 as SGHTA and CDR2 as FQGNSA. Unmatched junction bases numbered 6, after V lost 2 bases and J lost 8 bases. CDR3 length: 14 residues.

This chain joins TRBV27 and TRBJ1-2; D uncertain. Trimming removed 6 bases at V and 2 bases at J, with 10 bases between. CDR3 length: 13 residues. CDR1 and CDR2 (germline): MNHEY, SMNVEV (reference sequence). The CDR3 loop reads CASSPRGNYGYTF. The CDR3 coding sequence is TGTGCCAGCAGCCCGAGAGGGAACTATGGCTACACCTTC.

This clone has just one count. The V call is TRBV19, the J call TRBJ1-6, with a weak D call TRBD1 (6 bases). The CDR3 loop spans 16 amino acids. With 6 bases removed from V and 0 bases from J, the gap between germline ends came to 12 bases. Germline values: CDR1 LNHDA, CDR2 SQIVND (reference sequence). CDR3 nucleotides: TGTGCCAGTAGACCTACAGGGAGCTCCTATAATTCACCCCTCCACTTT. Its translation is CASRPTGSSYNSPLHF.

This clone came up a few times. The chain recombines TRBV7-2 with TRBJ2-2; perhaps TRBD1 as D (6 bases). Germline V gene sequence: CDR1 SGHTA, CDR2 FQGNSA. This CDR3 has 15 amino acids. V was clipped by 0 bases and J by 4 bases, with 9 bases between them. CDR3 sequence (DNA): TGTGCCAGCAGCTTAGCTACAGGGTTCACCGGGGAGCTGTTTTTT. Residues: CASSLATGFTGELFF.

The V gene is TRBV4-3, the J gene TRBJ1-2; perhaps TRBD1 as D (5 bases). With 4 bases removed from V and 6 bases from J, the gap between germline ends came to 21 bases. Per the germline V gene, CDR1 is LGHNA and CDR2 is YSLEER. This CDR3 is 16 amino acids long. The CDR3 DNA follows: TGCGCCAGCAGCCGGGACTTTCGGGGTGCGGAGAATGGCTACACCTTC. Encoded protein: CASSRDFRGAENGYTF.

This clone was found a few times. The chain joins TRBV30 to TRBJ2-7; 10 nucleotides line up with TRBD1. The length of the CDR3 is 13 residues. V shed 3 bases and J 5 bases; nucleotides not matched to a gene: 4. CDR1 is GTSNPN and CDR2 is SVGIG in the germline V gene (reference sequence). This CDR3 reads CAWRRTGGHEQYF. The CDR3 DNA reads as TGTGCCTGGAGGAGGACAGGGGGGCACGAGCAGTACTTC.

The V gene is TRBV12-5, the J gene TRBJ2-7; 8 bases are shared with TRBD1. V trimming: 0 bases; J trimming: 3 bases; junction bases outside the gene matches: 4. CDR1 and CDR2 from the germline V gene are LGHNT and FRNRAP. This CDR3 spans 15 amino acids. The CDR3 sequence is CASGLVLGQDYEQYF. For the CDR3, the DNA is TGTGCTAGTGGTTTGGTCCTGGGACAGGACTACGAGCAGTACTTC.

The V gene is TRBV19, the J gene TRBJ1-1; 7 bases agree with TRBD1. The CDR3 has 14 residues. Germline trimming cut 5 bases from V and 3 bases from J; bases unmatched to any gene: 6. Looked up from germline, CDR1 is LNHDA and CDR2 is SQIVND (reference sequence). Here the CDR3 reads CASSAPTGYTEAFF. The DNA of the CDR3 is TGTGCCAGTAGTGCCCCGACAGGGTACACTGAAGCTTTCTTT.

The chain couples TRBV3-1 (or the pseudogene TRBV3-2) to TRBJ1-1; D ambiguous. The germline CDR1 and CDR2 sequences are LGHDT and YNNKEL (reference sequence). The CDR3 loop spans 14 amino acids. Trimming removed 0 bases at V and 2 bases at J, with 7 bases between. CDR3 region: CASSQEQINTEAFF. DNA for the CDR3: TGTGCCAGCAGCCAAGAACAGATTAACACTGAAGCTTTCTTT.

The chain employs TRBV3-1 (or the pseudogene TRBV3-2) and TRBJ1-5; 7 nucleotides align to TRBD1. CDR1 and CDR2 (germline): LGHDT, YNNKEL (reference sequence). The V segment lost 5 bases and the J segment 0 bases; nucleotides outside the gene matches: 16. The CDR3 contains 19 residues. The CDR3 coding sequence is TGTGCCAGCAGCACCGCCCCGGGACAGATTACTGATAGCAATCAGCCCCAGCATTTT. Amino acids: CASSTAPGQITDSNQPQHF.

The V gene is TRBV6-5, the J gene TRBJ1-1; unclear D gene. Germline V gene data show CDR1 as MNHEY and CDR2 as SVGAGI. The CDR3 runs to 14 residues. V lost 7 bases, J lost 0 bases, and 12 bases lay in between. CDR3 bases: TGTGCCAGCATCGGCAGGATCATGAACACTGAAGCTTTCTTT. Its protein is CASIGRIMNTEAFF.

This chain connects TRBV2 to TRBJ2-7; 8 nucleotides align to TRBD1. CDR1 SNHLY and CDR2 FYNNEI come from the germline V gene. The trim removed 5 bases at V and 6 bases at J, leaving 6 bases unmatched. The CDR3 contains 13 residues. Here the CDR3 reads CASSIGQGTEQYF. CDR3 DNA sequence: TGTGCCAGCAGTATCGGACAGGGAACCGAGCAGTACTTC.

The rearrangement joins TRBV6-5 to TRBJ1-2, with D possibly TRBD1 on 6 matching bases. CDR1 and CDR2 from the germline V gene are MNHEY and SVGAGI. V was trimmed by 5 bases and J by 3 bases, leaving 10 bases between them. The CDR3 contains 13 residues. CDR3 residues: CASSRTAYYGYTF. The CDR3 DNA reads as TGTGCCAGCAGTCGGACAGCCTACTATGGCTACACCTTC.

V gene TRBV6-5 combines with J gene TRBJ1-2; D possibly corresponds to TRBD1 (6 bases). V was pared by 6 bases and J by 2 bases, with 16 bases between. This CDR3 comprises 15 residues. The germline CDR1 and CDR2 sequences are MNHEY and SVGAGI. The CDR3 loop is CASRSATGINYGYTF. The CDR3 DNA sequence: TGTGCCAGCAGATCAGCCACAGGGATAAACTATGGCTACACCTTC.

The chain combines TRBV6-5 with TRBJ1-2, with unresolved D. The germline V gene has CDR1 MNHEY and CDR2 SVGAGI. V lost 6 bases and J lost 6, with 17 bases in between. The length of the CDR3 is 14 residues. CDR3: CASRADQSIHGYTF. CDR3 coding DNA: TGTGCCAGCAGAGCGGACCAGAGTATTCATGGCTACACCTTC.

V and J are TRBV7-9 and TRBJ1-2, with D possibly matching TRBD1 (6 bases). Germline loops: CDR1 SEHNR, CDR2 FQNEAQ (reference sequence). The CDR3 runs 17 residues. With 1 base removed from V and 1 base from J, the gap between germline ends came to 16 bases. CDR3 protein: CASSLGGTSPLNYGYTF. CDR3 sequence (DNA): TGTGCCAGCAGCTTAGGAGGGACAAGTCCTCTTAACTATGGCTACACCTTC.

V usage is TRBV30 and J usage is TRBJ2-7; weak D call: TRBD2 (6 bases). The ends were cut back, 3 bases at V and 1 base at J, with 10 bases in the middle. Germline V lookup: CDR1 GTSNPN, CDR2 SVGIG (reference sequence). This CDR3 has 13 residues. CDR3 in amino acids: CAWRLGGSYEQYF. The CDR3 region has the DNA TGTGCCTGGAGACTGGGGGGTTCCTACGAGCAGTACTTC.

The chain links TRBV14 to TRBJ1-2; a possible D gene is TRBD1 (5 bases). Germline V gene sequence: CDR1 SGHDN, CDR2 FVKESK. This CDR3 has 12 residues. V lost 4 bases and J lost 8, with 11 bases in between. The CDR3, as DNA: TGTGCCAGCAGCCTCGGGGGTTGGGGCTACACCTTC. As protein: CASSLGGWGYTF.

This clone was picked up one time. V is TRBV18 and J is TRBJ1-3; TRBD1 matches 7 bases. From germline, CDR1 is KGHSH and CDR2 LQKENI. This CDR3 is 14 amino acids long. The junction had 0 bases not matched to a gene; V was cut back by 2 bases and J by 2 bases. In DNA form, the CDR3 reads TGTGCCAGCTCACCAGACAGGGCTGGAAACACCATATATTTT. Translating it yields CASSPDRAGNTIYF.

The rearrangement links TRBV7-9 to TRBJ2-1; D is perhaps TRBD1 (6 bases). The CDR3 has 13 residues. The V and J ends lost 5 bases and 7 bases respectively, with 12 bases between them. CDR1 and CDR2 (germline): SEHNR, FQNEAQ (reference sequence). CDR3 region: CASSLGQWNEQFF. The CDR3 DNA reads TGTGCCAGCAGCCTCGGACAGTGGAATGAGCAGTTCTTC.

J is TRBJ1-6 and V is TRBV5-1; 7 positions match TRBD1. The length of the CDR3 is 16 residues. V was pared by 3 bases and J by 7 bases, with 10 bases of the junction left unmatched. The germline V gene encodes CDR1 SGHRS and CDR2 YFSETQ. The CDR3 DNA reads TGCGCCAGCAGCTCCCCCGAACAGGGGAGAAATTCACCCCTCCACTTT. This translates into CASSSPEQGRNSPLHF.